A single sample is the source of the 5 T cell receptor beta chains below, sequenced in a study of blood T cell repertoires in COVID-19. TCRdb's copy holds only in-frame clones and misses some; the assay was immunoSEQ multiplex PCR. The sample holds approximately 290,000 clones, about 85% seen once. The specimen sequenced was peripheral blood. The receptor source for this set is a human donor with COVID-19, enrolled during active disease. The donor label of this sample is uncertain.

CDR3 nucleotides: TGTGCCAGCACCCGGACAGGAATATATGGCTACACCTTC. It is translated as CASTRTGIYGYTF. This rearrangement joins TRBV6-5 to TRBJ1-2; 7 bases agree with TRBD1. Trimming at V came to 7 bases and at J to 5 bases, leaving 7 bases not matched to a gene. The CDR3 has 13 residues. Germline loops: CDR1 MNHEY, CDR2 SVGAGI.

This clone was recorded once. V is TRBV28 and J is TRBJ2-1; the match to TRBD2 covers 11 bases. The length of the CDR3 is 18 residues. V trimming: 3 bases; J trimming: 9 bases; junction bases outside the gene matches: 16. Per the germline V gene, CDR1 is MDHEN and CDR2 is SYDVKM. CDR3 in amino acids: CASSFAITSGSYMSEQFF. DNA for the CDR3: TGTGCCAGCAGTTTCGCCATCACTAGCGGGAGCTATATGAGTGAGCAGTTCTTC. Supplemented by reference TRBV28 and TRBJ2-1, the full variable domain reads DVKVTQSSRYLVKRTGEKVFLECVQDMDHENMFWYRQDPGLGLRLIYFSYDVKMKEKGDIPEGYSVSREKKERFSLILESASTNQTSMYLCASSFAITSGSYMSEQFFGPGTRLTVL.

The J gene is TRBJ1-6, the V gene TRBV5-1; TRBD1 aligns across 9 bases. This CDR3 region has 14 residues. V gave up 7 bases and J gave up 5 bases; unmatched junction bases: 4. CDR1 SGHRS and CDR2 YFSETQ come from the germline V gene. CDR3 sequence (DNA): TGCGCCAGCCGAGGACAGGGGAATAATTCACCCCTCCACTTT. Protein product: CASRGQGNNSPLHF.

The V gene is TRBV19, the J gene TRBJ2-7, with D unresolved. The CDR3 consists of 15 residues. Germline V gene lookup returns CDR1 LNHDA and CDR2 SQIVND (reference sequence). The V and J ends lost 8 bases and 2 bases respectively, with 19 bases between them. CDR3 amino acids: CASRREDRSPYEQYF. The CDR3 region has the DNA TGTGCCAGTCGGCGAGAGGATAGAAGTCCCTACGAGCAGTACTTC.

J is TRBJ1-4 and V is TRBV2, with a tentative D call TRBD1 (5 bases). In germline, CDR1 is SNHLY, CDR2 FYNNEI. V lost 6 bases and J lost 5, with 10 bases in between. The CDR3 loop spans 13 amino acids. This chain's CDR3 is CASRNRQNEKLFF. The CDR3 nucleotides read TGTGCCAGCAGGAATAGACAGAATGAAAAACTGTTTTTT.